This is a list of T cell receptor beta chains from one sample in a study of CD4 T cells in relation to SARS-CoV-2 and coronaviruses. Profiled with immunoSEQ multiplex PCR; TCRdb holds only in-frame clones, not every one. The data show roughly 30,000 clones, about 76% seen once. No antigen has been identified for these receptors. Source material: memory CD4+ T cells from PBMCs, cultured in vitro. These receptors came from an adult with COVID-19. Both conserved end residues are part of each CDR3. A D gene is named only where the DNA matches it firmly. Size tells how often a clone was seen (once, few, many) or the class of an expanded clone, and some rows leave it out.

size,J,D,length,V,CDR3,DNA
-,TRBJ1-1,TRBD1,16,TRBV25-1,CASSALTGALNTEAFF,TGTGCCAGCAGTGCCCTGACAGGGGCCCTGAACACTGAAGCTTTCTTT
-,TRBJ2-3,-,17,TRBV27,CASSLWGSAGSTDTQYF,TGTGCCAGCAGTTTATGGGGCTCCGCGGGTAGCACAGATACGCAGTATTTT
-,TRBJ2-3,-,14,TRBV4-1,CASSQDQELKAGYF,TGCGCCAGCAGCCAAGATCAGGAGTTGAAGGCGGGGTATTTT
few,TRBJ1-1,-,15,TRBV6-5,CASSYSRHSNTEAFF,TGTGCCAGCAGTTACTCGAGACATTCGAACACTGAAGCTTTCTTT
-,TRBJ2-2,TRBD1,15,TRBV6-5,CASSRTGFVSGELFF,TGTGCCAGCAGTCGGACAGGGTTCGTTAGCGGGGAGCTGTTTTTT
-,TRBJ2-1,TRBD2,14,TRBV12-5,CASARGGRDNEQFF,TGTGCTAGTGCTCGGGGGGGGCGCGACAATGAGCAGTTCTTC
-,TRBJ2-4,-,11,TRBV19,CASSPGLFQYF,TGTGCCAGTAGTCCGGGACTTTTTCAGTACTTC
-,TRBJ1-2,-,12,TRBV21-1,CASRTANYGYTF,TGTGCCAGCAGAACAGCTAACTATGGCTACACCTTC
few,TRBJ2-7,-,13,TRBV5-8,CASSLDQTYEQYF,TGTGCCAGCAGCTTGGATCAGACCTACGAGCAGTACTTC
-,TRBJ2-7,-,17,TRBV3-1/TRBV3-2,CASSQGYPQGGNYEQYF,TGTGCCAGCAGCCAAGGATACCCACAAGGGGGTAACTACGAGCAGTACTTC